The 5 T cell receptor beta chains presented below share a single source sample, sequenced in a study of T cells expressing NK-cell markers. TCRdb re-called the 5' RACE reads; one entry per CDR3 protein, DNA not given. This sample carries hundreds of thousands of distinct CDR3 sequences, with around 4% going to the ten biggest clones. The sequenced sample was blood T cells: a sorted CD56 or NKG2C T cell subset, CD4+ or CD8+ T cells, or bulk PBMC T cells (not recorded which). The source of these receptors is a man younger than 35 in good health.

The rearrangement links TRBV9 to TRBJ2-3; checking the TCRdb D call of TRBD1 is not possible without DNA. This CDR3 spans 15 amino acids. Germline-derived CDR1 and CDR2 are SGDLS and YYNGEE. The CDR3 sequence: CASTGQGVRTDTQYF.

The chain links TRBV5-5 to TRBJ1-3. The CDR3 contains 15 residues. From germline, CDR1 is SGHKS and CDR2 YYEKEE (reference sequence). The CDR3 region is CASSLYSDSGNTIYF.

This chain joins TRBV5-1 and TRBJ2-7. This CDR3 is built from 15 residues. The germline V gene has CDR1 SGHRS and CDR2 YFSETQ. The CDR3 here is CASSSGLLGIGEQYF.

CDR3 residues: CSVVFMQETLNTEAFF. V gene TRBV29-1 combines with J gene TRBJ1-1. Germline-derived CDR1 and CDR2 are SQVTM and ANQGSEA. The CDR3 sequence is 16 residues long.

The chain recombines TRBV18 with TRBJ2-6; TCRdb proposes TRBD2, but this gene call is untestable without DNA. Germline CDR1 reads KGHSH; CDR2 reads LQKENI. The CDR3 sequence is 17 residues long. The chain's CDR3 is CASSPGAGWSGANVLTF.